Presented here are 20 T cell receptor beta chains from one specimen sequenced in a study of T cell responses to AZD1222 COVID-19 vaccine. TCRdb keeps only in-frame clones here, not all; method: immunoSEQ multiplex PCR. The repertoire includes about 110,000 clones, roughly nine tenths of them detected once, and over 3% sits in the top ten. This material consisted of peripheral blood, taken on day 0 of MenACWY control vaccination. These receptors all come from an adult in good health.

This chain uses TRBV2 with TRBJ1-2; 9 bases line up with TRBD1. CDR1 is SNHLY, CDR2 FYNNEI, per germline. The CDR3 spans 14 residues. V lost 2 bases, J lost 7 bases, and 5 bases stayed unmatched. CDR3 region: CASSESRTGVGYTF. Here the CDR3 DNA reads TGTGCCAGCAGTGAATCTAGGACAGGGGTTGGCTACACCTTC.

The CDR3 coding sequence is TGTGCCATCGTGCGGGATCTTGGGGGCTACACCTTC. It codes for CAIVRDLGGYTF. V usage is TRBV6-5 and J usage is TRBJ1-2; D call uncertain. The CDR3 runs 12 residues. Trimming cost V 10 bases and J 8 bases, with 17 bases left between them. Germline V gene sequence: CDR1 MNHEY, CDR2 SVGAGI.

This clone occurred a few times. This rearrangement joins TRBV11-3 to TRBJ1-1; D unresolved. CDR3 length: 13 residues. The germline V and J ends were trimmed by 4 bases and 1 base, with 7 bases remaining between them. Germline values: CDR1 SGHNT, CDR2 YENEEA. The DNA of the CDR3 is TGTGCCAGCAGCTACGACACGAACACTGAAGCTTTCTTT. Protein: CASSYDTNTEAFF.

The CDR3 DNA reads TGTGCTAGCGCCCCTGGACAGTTCAACGTCCTGACTTTC. It yields the protein CASAPGQFNVLTF. V gene TRBV7-7 combines with J gene TRBJ2-6; tentatively, D is TRBD1 (6 bases). The germline gives CDR1 SSHAT, CDR2 FNYEAQ (reference sequence). This CDR3 contains 13 residues.

This chain joins TRBV6-5 and TRBJ2-5; D is possibly TRBD1 (5 bases). Looked up from germline, CDR1 is MNHEY and CDR2 is SVGAGI. This CDR3 region has 14 residues. The V and J ends lost 6 bases and 5 bases respectively, with 16 bases between them. CDR3 in amino acids: CASSPEQVRETQYF. DNA for the CDR3: TGTGCCAGCAGCCCCGAACAGGTCCGGGAGACCCAGTACTTC.

The rearrangement joins TRBV5-1 to TRBJ1-3; D might be TRBD1 (5 bases). This CDR3 comprises 15 residues. Germline V gives CDR1 SGHRS, CDR2 YFSETQ. The V and J ends lost 0 bases and 1 base respectively, with 8 bases between them. The CDR3 here is CASSLVGDSGNTIYF. CDR3 nucleotide sequence: TGCGCCAGCAGCTTGGTAGGGGATTCTGGAAACACCATATATTTT.

The gene calls are TRBV5-1 and TRBJ1-2, with 8 bases identical to TRBD1. The CDR3 extends over 15 amino acids. CDR1 is SGHRS and CDR2 is YFSETQ in the germline V gene. The ends lost 4 bases at V and 4 bases at J; junction bases unmatched: 9. The CDR3 loop reads CASSEGGQGIYGYTF. CDR3 in DNA: TGCGCCAGCAGCGAAGGCGGACAGGGAATCTATGGCTACACCTTC.

The CDR3 DNA reads as TGTGCCAGCAGCCAAGAAGTCACAGGATACTCCTACGAGCAGTACTTC. Translation: CASSQEVTGYSYEQYF. The chain has TRBV3-1 (or the pseudogene TRBV3-2) and TRBJ2-7; a possible D gene is TRBD1 (5 bases). The V end lost 0 bases, the J end lost 0 bases, and 12 bases lay between the germline ends. This CDR3 comprises 16 residues. CDR1 LGHDT and CDR2 YNNKEL come from the germline V gene (reference sequence).

The genes are TRBV7-8 and TRBJ2-7; a possible D gene is TRBD2 (6 bases). CDR3 length equals 14 residues. The germline gives CDR1 SGHVS, CDR2 FQNEAQ. Trimming cost V 5 bases and J 6 bases, with 17 bases left between them. The CDR3 coding sequence is TGTGCCAGCAGCGTCCGGGACTCCCGATTCGAGCAGTACTTC. This gives the protein CASSVRDSRFEQYF.

This chain links TRBV28 with TRBJ1-2, with 8 bases matching TRBD1. J was trimmed by 5 bases and V by 8 bases; bases with no gene match: 16. Germline CDR1 reads MDHEN; CDR2 reads SYDVKM. The CDR3 is 16 residues long. The CDR3 coding sequence is TGTGCCAGCGGGCAGGACAGGGTTCGACGGGGGTATGGCTACACCTTC. Translated: CASGQDRVRRGYGYTF.

The rearrangement links TRBV7-9 to TRBJ2-2; D is possibly TRBD1 (6 bases). This CDR3 spans 16 amino acids. V lost 3 bases and J 1 base, leaving 12 bases between the germline ends. Germline-derived CDR1 and CDR2 are SEHNR and FQNEAQ (reference sequence). The CDR3 sequence is CASSFVPGVNTGELFF. The CDR3 region has the DNA TGTGCCAGCAGCTTTGTCCCAGGGGTGAACACCGGGGAGCTGTTTTTT.

The chain carries TRBV13 and TRBJ1-2; 7 positions match TRBD1. The CDR3 runs 14 residues. With V trimmed by 5 bases and J by 3 bases, 6 bases remained unmatched. Per germline, CDR1 PRHDT and CDR2 FYEKMQ (reference sequence). The CDR3 spells CASSRGTADYGYTF. CDR3 nucleotides: TGTGCCAGCAGCCGCGGGACAGCGGACTATGGCTACACCTTC.

The chain combines TRBV18 with TRBJ1-5; 10 bases are shared with TRBD1. V lost 0 bases and J lost 1; bases outside the gene matches: 6. The CDR3 sequence is 18 residues long. Per germline, CDR1 KGHSH and CDR2 LQKENI. The CDR3 protein is CASSPPSGQGRSNQPQHF. The CDR3 nucleotides are TGTGCCAGCTCACCACCTTCGGGACAGGGGAGGAGCAATCAGCCCCAGCATTTT.

The chain has TRBV6-5 and TRBJ1-2; 8 bases agree with TRBD1. Germline trimming cut 5 bases from V and 8 bases from J; bases unmatched to any gene: 4. The CDR3 spans 12 residues. Per germline, CDR1 MNHEY and CDR2 SVGAGI. The CDR3, as DNA: TGTGCCAGCAGTACCTCAGGGGGCGGCTACACCTTC. This encodes CASSTSGGGYTF.

The rearrangement links TRBV4-1 to TRBJ1-2, with 9 nucleotides matching TRBD1. The trim removed 5 bases at V and 2 bases at J, leaving 3 bases unmatched. CDR3 length: 14 residues. Germline-derived CDR1 and CDR2 are MGHRA and YSYEKL. This CDR3 reads CASSAGTGNYGYTF. As DNA, the CDR3 is TGCGCCAGCAGCGCCGGGACAGGGAACTATGGCTACACCTTC.

The chain is built from TRBV11-2 and TRBJ2-2; unclear D gene. The germline V gene encodes CDR1 SGHAT and CDR2 FQNNGV. The CDR3 loop spans 14 amino acids. V gave up 3 bases and J gave up 6 bases, with 11 bases separating them. This CDR3 is CASSFLREAGELFF. The CDR3 DNA follows: TGTGCCAGCAGCTTCCTTAGAGAGGCCGGGGAGCTGTTTTTT.

The gene calls are TRBV3-1 (or the pseudogene TRBV3-2) and TRBJ1-5, with 7 bases fitting TRBD1. Unmatched junction bases numbered 5, after V lost 1 base and J lost 5 bases. This CDR3 region has 15 residues. Germline assignment: CDR1 LGHDT and CDR2 YNNKEL (reference sequence). In DNA form, the CDR3 reads TGTGCCAGCAGCCAAGTTACAGGGGCAGATCAGCCCCAGCATTTT. This translates into CASSQVTGADQPQHF.

This clone was found a few times. This rearrangement joins TRBV5-4 to TRBJ1-2; 9 bases align to TRBD1. Germline-derived CDR1 and CDR2 are SGHNT and YYREEE (reference sequence). The CDR3 is 13 amino acids. The V gene end was trimmed by 6 bases and the J gene end by 7 bases; junction bases not matched to a gene: 7. The DNA for the CDR3 is TGTGCCAGCACCCAAGAGACAGGGGGTGGCTACACCTTC. Translating it yields CASTQETGGGYTF.

The V call is TRBV21-1, the J call TRBJ1-5. TRBV21-1 is a listed pseudogene. The CDR3 loop spans 17 amino acids. CDR3 in amino acids: CASTQLQGDDSNQPQHF. CDR3 DNA sequence: TGTGCCAGCACCCAACTGCAAGGGGACGACAGCAATCAGCCCCAGCATTTT.

V and J are TRBV9 and TRBJ2-2; 9 positions agree with TRBD1. Germline V gene sequence: CDR1 SGDLS, CDR2 YYNGEE. This CDR3 has 14 amino acids. The V and J ends lost 5 bases and 4 bases, in that order; junction bases with no gene match: 3. The CDR3 loop reads CASRRDRVTGELFF. CDR3 in DNA: TGTGCCAGCAGGAGGGACAGGGTCACCGGGGAGCTGTTTTTT.